This T cell receptor beta chain was captured in a study of CD8 T cells in ankylosing spondylitis (dated 2017 in TCRdb). Study-wide context: To find TCR variants linked to disease, the study profiled T cell receptor beta repertoires in ankylosing spondylitis patients and healthy donors. Peripheral blood was sampled, and synovial fluid was also collected from ankylosing spondylitis patients. The full study cohort was made up of about 25 ankylosing spondylitis patients and approximately 100 healthy donors.

This clonotype was found many times. Its antigen target is currently unknown. Per-base qualities were not stored, and no clone one base away is much larger. Results and caveats for the whole study, not just this receptor: The disease-linked clones were reported to be significantly enriched in matched synovial fluid samples from ankylosing spondylitis patients. Blood from ankylosing spondylitis patients appeared to be characterized by a TCR beta motif composed of about 8 highly homologous amino acid variants. The disease-linked clones had a CD8+ phenotype and were found at relatively low frequencies in peripheral blood. Some of the motif variants had been reported before in the synovial fluid and blood of reactive arthritis patients, a finding that suggests common disease-initiation mechanisms.

Instrument used: Illumina HiSeq 2500. TCR beta libraries were prepared by quantitative 5'-RACE with molecular barcodes. Per the authors' processing: To identify disease-linked TCR variants, a new computational method was used, one built on a probabilistic model of VDJ rearrangement. TCRdb applied fastp at Q25 and MiXCR to the public reads, then kept only in-frame beta chains. Under each unique CDR3 protein, matching rows form one entry showing the most common genes and DNA. TCRdb's processing, not the authors', yielded these V and J calls. In all, the sample holds 55,000 or so distinct CDR3 sequences, and roughly 7.4% of those were seen once. Over 6.5% of the sample lies in the top ten. Via the germline V gene (reference sequence), CDR1 is SEHNR and CDR2 FQNEAQ. The CDR3 numbers 17 residues from cysteine through phenylalanine. Only the CDR3 part of the read is kept: 51 bases, read in frame from the first base. V is pared back by 1 base and J by 1 base, with 16 bases lying between the germline termini.

Sequenced: blood, either unsorted or a sorted T cell fraction (not recorded which). The chain is made from TRBV7-9 and TRBJ1-2; the D gene is unclear. The sequence derives from a female donor with ankylosing spondylitis or in good health (not recorded which). The sequenced DNA is TGTGCCAGCAGCTTAGGGGGATCGGGCGCACGTAACTATGGCTACACCTTC. Translated, it gives CASSLGGSGARNYGYTF.